Sequencing of this T cell receptor (beta chain) was carried out in a study of beta chain features in type 1 diabetes. Regarding the study as a whole: Reads derived from cDNA could over-represent cells showing high TCR expression.

Each of the sorted populations had a purity greater than 95%. CDR3 length: 13 amino acids. CDR1 MDHEN and CDR2 SYDVKM come from the germline V gene. V was clipped by 5 bases and J by 3 bases; unmatched bases: 3. What was sequenced were expressed TCRB transcripts, since all of the isolated RNA had been reverse transcribed. Sequencing used immunoSEQ multiplex PCR; TCRdb keeps in-frame clones, though not all of them. The sample holds about 620,000 clones, less than 20% seen once. This clone was detected a few times. Its antigen is not identified. The chain joins TRBV28 to TRBJ1-1; 7 positions agree with TRBD1. Sequencing was carried out using naive CD4+ T cells from blood. This TCR was sampled from a man in his late teens or twenties in good health. CDR3: CASSHRGDTEAFF. CDR3 sequence (DNA): TGTGCCAGCAGTCACAGGGGCGACACTGAAGCTTTCTTT.